This passage covers 23 T cell receptor beta chains from one sample sequenced in a study of blood T cell repertoires in COVID-19. Here immunoSEQ multiplex PCR was the method, and the copy in TCRdb shows in-frame clones only, minus some. Of roughly 200,000 clones listed, about 88% are singletons. The source material was peripheral blood. These TCRs come from a man aged 65 to 85 with acute or convalescent COVID-19.

This clone occurred a few times. The chain joins TRBV25-1 to TRBJ1-2; unclear D gene. The CDR3 loop spans 15 amino acids. Per the germline V gene, CDR1 is MGHDK and CDR2 is SYGVNS. The V end was cut by 5 bases, the J end by 4 bases, with 17 bases between. As DNA, the CDR3 is TGTGCCAGCAGTCCCCCCAACAGCTATAGCTATGGCTACACCTTC. This sequence encodes CASSPPNSYSYGYTF.

This clone was recorded once. The gene calls are TRBV28 and TRBJ1-2; 9 nucleotides align to TRBD1. The CDR3 is 14 residues long. With 6 bases clipped from V and 2 bases from J, the junction kept 4 bases outside the gene matches. CDR1 and CDR2 (germline): MDHEN, SYDVKM. The CDR3 bases are TGTGCCAGCAGCCCACAGGGGGCGAACTATGGCTACACCTTC. The encoded protein is CASSPQGANYGYTF.

This clone was detected only once. The J gene is TRBJ2-6, the V gene TRBV18, with a possible D match to TRBD1 (5 bases). V gave up 3 bases and J gave up 0 bases, with 9 bases separating them. This CDR3 spans 16 amino acids. Per the germline V gene, CDR1 is KGHSH and CDR2 is LQKENI. CDR3 DNA sequence: TGTGCCAGCTCACCCGCAGGGAACTCTGGGGCCAACGTCCTGACTTTC. The encoded protein is CASSPAGNSGANVLTF.

This rearrangement joins TRBV19 to TRBJ1-5; 10 bases align to TRBD1. The CDR3 runs 15 residues. The J segment lost 6 bases and the V segment lost 3 bases, leaving 5 bases of the junction unmatched. Germline loops: CDR1 LNHDA, CDR2 SQIVND (reference sequence). CDR3 coding DNA: TGTGCCAGTAGTATTGACAGGGGGCCTTCTCAGCCCCAGCATTTT. Its protein is CASSIDRGPSQPQHF.

The CDR3 protein is CASSAYLSSMNTEAFF. In DNA form, the CDR3 reads TGTGCCAGCAGCGCTTACCTATCGTCTATGAACACTGAAGCTTTCTTT. This chain links TRBV7-6 with TRBJ1-1; D not resolved. Germline V lookup: CDR1 SGHVS, CDR2 FNYEAQ. V was shortened by 5 bases and J by 0 bases, with 16 bases between the two germline ends. The CDR3 runs to 16 residues. The variable domain in full, completed from reference TRBV7-6 and TRBJ1-1, reads GAGVSQSPRYKVTKRGQDVALRCDPISGHVSLYWYRQALGQGPEFLTYFNYEAQQDKSGLPNDRFSAERPEGSISTLTIQRTEQRDSAMYRCASSAYLSSMNTEAFFGQGTRLTVV.

This chain connects TRBV12-5 to TRBJ1-1, with D possibly matching TRBD1 (5 bases). The CDR3 has 13 residues. V was pared by 3 bases and J by 14 bases, with 19 bases between. CDR1 is LGHNT, CDR2 FRNRAP, per germline. The CDR3 here is CASGFYSGRVLFF. CDR3 coding DNA: TGTGCTAGTGGTTTTTATAGTGGCAGGGTATTGTTCTTT.

This sequence joins TRBV6-5 and TRBJ2-2; D unresolved. CDR3 length equals 11 residues. From germline, CDR1 is MNHEY and CDR2 SVGAGI. Between the trimmed V and J ends, which lost 4 bases and 7 bases, there was a span of 4 bases. The CDR3 coding sequence is TGTGCCAGCAGTTCCTACGGGGAGCTGTTTTTT. Translation: CASSSYGELFF.

The chain is built from TRBV5-1 and TRBJ2-1; TRBD2 matches at 11 bases. The CDR3 has 14 amino acids. Germline trimming cut 7 bases from V and 6 bases from J; bases unmatched to any gene: 6. Germline assignment: CDR1 SGHRS and CDR2 YFSETQ. As DNA, the CDR3 is TGCGCCAGCGCCTTAGCGGGAGGGGCCAATGAGCAGTTCTTC. Amino acid sequence: CASALAGGANEQFF.

The chain is built from TRBV4-3 and TRBJ1-5; TRBD1 is a possible D gene (5 bases). The CDR3 is made up of 16 amino acids. Trimming pared 0 bases from V and 2 bases from J, leaving 11 bases between. CDR1 and CDR2 from the germline V gene are LGHNA and YSLEER. DNA for the CDR3: TGCGCCAGCAGCCAAGATGTAACGGGGGGCAATCAGCCCCAGCATTTT. Translating it yields CASSQDVTGGNQPQHF.

This clone was detected many times. The chain combines TRBV6-5 with TRBJ1-5; D is unclear. The germline V gene encodes CDR1 MNHEY and CDR2 SVGAGI. CDR3 length: 13 amino acids. V was clipped by 5 bases and J by 4 bases, with 9 bases between them. The CDR3: CASSTQQNQPQHF. The CDR3 DNA is TGTGCCAGCAGTACCCAACAGAATCAGCCCCAGCATTTT.

V usage is TRBV11-2 and J usage is TRBJ1-1, with a possible D match to TRBD1 (6 bases). V dropped 1 base and J dropped 4 bases, with 10 bases sitting between them. This CDR3 spans 14 amino acids. Germline lookup yields CDR1 SGHAT and CDR2 FQNNGV. The chain's CDR3 is CASSLGGGGTEAFF. For the CDR3, the DNA is TGTGCCAGCAGCTTAGGAGGGGGTGGCACTGAAGCTTTCTTT.

This chain links TRBV7-9 with TRBJ2-1; 10 bases map to TRBD2. Germline CDR1 reads SEHNR; CDR2 reads FQNEAQ (reference sequence). V shed 5 bases and J 0 bases; nucleotides not matched to a gene: 10. CDR3 size: 18 residues. The CDR3 DNA reads as TGTGCCAGCAGCCCCGTAGCGGGAGGCCGTAGCTCCTACAATGAGCAGTTCTTC. This gives the protein CASSPVAGGRSSYNEQFF.

The V call is TRBV7-2, the J call TRBJ2-5; 13 bases align to TRBD2. The CDR3 consists of 16 residues. Germline V lookup: CDR1 SGHTA, CDR2 FQGNSA. After removal of 1 base from V and 4 bases from J, the junction contained 3 bases not matched to a gene. The CDR3 reads CASSLGLAGGRETQYF. CDR3 bases: TGTGCCAGCAGCTTAGGACTAGCGGGAGGAAGAGAGACCCAGTACTTC.

The J gene is TRBJ2-7, the V gene TRBV7-2; 10 bases are shared with TRBD2. This CDR3 contains 16 residues. CDR1 SGHTA and CDR2 FQGNSA come from the germline V gene. The J segment lost 4 bases and the V segment lost 0 bases, leaving 6 bases of the junction unmatched. This CDR3 is CASSLAGASGRYEQYF. DNA for the CDR3: TGTGCCAGCAGCTTAGCTGGGGCTAGCGGGAGATACGAGCAGTACTTC.

This clone was counted once. The chain couples TRBV30 to TRBJ2-7; 8 bases match TRBD1. This CDR3 has 16 amino acids. J was trimmed by 2 bases and V by 2 bases; bases with no gene match: 11. Per germline, CDR1 GTSNPN and CDR2 SVGIG (reference sequence). The CDR3 nucleotides are TGTGCCTGGAGTCGGGGACAGGCCTTAACGACCTACGAGCAGTACTTC. Translated, it gives CAWSRGQALTTYEQYF.

The gene calls are TRBV5-1 and TRBJ1-6; no clear D gene. Trimming pared 0 bases from V and 7 bases from J, leaving 11 bases between. CDR3 length: 15 residues. In germline, CDR1 is SGHRS, CDR2 YFSETQ. Here the CDR3 reads CASSLGAGKNSPLHF. In DNA form, the CDR3 reads TGCGCCAGCAGCTTGGGGGCGGGAAAGAATTCACCCCTCCACTTT.

The chain couples TRBV19 to TRBJ2-7; maybe TRBD1 (6 bases). The V end lost 4 bases, the J end lost 4 bases, and 11 bases lay between the germline ends. CDR1 and CDR2 from the germline V gene are LNHDA and SQIVND (reference sequence). The CDR3 has 13 residues. The CDR3 loop is CASSSVDSYEQYF. DNA of the CDR3: TGTGCCAGTAGTAGTGTGGACAGTTACGAGCAGTACTTC.

V is TRBV18 and J is TRBJ1-6; D unresolved. Germline CDR1 KGHSH, CDR2 LQKENI. This CDR3 is built from 16 residues. The V end was cut by 4 bases, the J end by 11 bases, with 21 bases between. This CDR3 is CASSLSFDGPEAPLHF. The CDR3 DNA follows: TGTGCCAGCTCACTCTCCTTTGACGGCCCGGAGGCACCCCTCCACTTT.

This clone turned up a few times. The chain uses TRBV5-4 and TRBJ2-2; 7 positions agree with TRBD1. The CDR3 has 16 amino acids. J gave up 4 bases and V 3 bases, and 9 bases lay outside the gene matches. In germline, CDR1 is SGHNT, CDR2 YYREEE (reference sequence). In DNA form, the CDR3 reads TGTGCCAGCAGCTCCGACAGGGATCGGATCACCGGGGAGCTGTTTTTT. As protein: CASSSDRDRITGELFF. Combining the CDR3 with reference TRBV5-4 and TRBJ2-2 gives the whole variable domain ETGVTQSPTHLIKTRGQQVTLRCSSQSGHNTVSWYQQALGQGPQFIFQYYREEENGRGNFPPRFSGLQFPNYSSELNVNALELDDSALYLCASSSDRDRITGELFFGEGSRLTVL.

This clone appeared a single time. This chain links TRBV6-5 with TRBJ1-6; 8 bases line up with TRBD1. This CDR3 comprises 15 residues. Germline V gene lookup returns CDR1 MNHEY and CDR2 SVGAGI. J lost 5 bases, V lost 7 bases, and 7 bases had no gene match. This CDR3 reads CASTLRTGNNSPLHF. CDR3 DNA: TGTGCCAGCACCCTTCGGACAGGGAATAATTCACCCCTCCACTTT.

This clone came up once. This rearrangement joins TRBV14 to TRBJ2-2; 9 bases agree with TRBD1. The CDR3 is 15 residues long. J gave up 7 bases and V 5 bases, and 8 bases lay outside the gene matches. Germline CDR1 and CDR2: SGHDN and FVKESK. CDR3 coding DNA: TGTGCCAGCAGCTCCCGGGACAGGGCGCACGGGGAGCTGTTTTTT. Protein sequence: CASSSRDRAHGELFF. Supplemented by reference TRBV14 and TRBJ2-2, the full variable domain reads EAGVTQFPSHSVIEKGQTVTLRCDPISGHDNLYWYRRVMGKEIKFLLHFVKESKQDESGMPNNRFLAERTGGTYSTLKVQPAELEDSGVYFCASSSRDRAHGELFFGEGSRLTVL.

CDR3 coding DNA: TGTGCCAGCAGCTTAGGCCCGGGGGGGAGCTCCTACGAGCAGTACTTC. Translated: CASSLGPGGSSYEQYF. This chain uses TRBV11-2 with TRBJ2-7; 8 nucleotides line up with TRBD2. Germline trimming cut 1 base from V and 0 bases from J; bases unmatched to any gene: 5. The length of the CDR3 is 16 residues. Germline values: CDR1 SGHAT, CDR2 FQNNGV.

The chain carries TRBV7-3 and TRBJ2-2, with TRBD2 matching 9 bases. The V gene's germline CDR1 is SGHTA and CDR2 FQGTGA. The J segment lost 5 bases and the V segment lost 4 bases, leaving 11 bases of the junction unmatched. This CDR3 spans 17 amino acids. Here the CDR3 reads CASSSQAGGSGTGELFF. CDR3 sequence (DNA): TGTGCCAGCAGCTCTCAAGCGGGAGGCTCCGGAACCGGGGAGCTGTTTTTT.